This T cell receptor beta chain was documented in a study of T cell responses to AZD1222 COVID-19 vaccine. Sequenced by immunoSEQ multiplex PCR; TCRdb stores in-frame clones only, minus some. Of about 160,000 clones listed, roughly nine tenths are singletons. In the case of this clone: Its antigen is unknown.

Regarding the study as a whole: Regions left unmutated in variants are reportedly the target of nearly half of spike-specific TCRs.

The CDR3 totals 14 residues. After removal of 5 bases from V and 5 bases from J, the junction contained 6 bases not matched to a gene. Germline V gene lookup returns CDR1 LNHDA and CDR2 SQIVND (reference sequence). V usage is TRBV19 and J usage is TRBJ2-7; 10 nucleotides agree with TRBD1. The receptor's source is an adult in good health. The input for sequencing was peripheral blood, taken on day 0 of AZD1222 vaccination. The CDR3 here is CASSPGTGEDEQYF. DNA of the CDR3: TGTGCCAGTAGTCCCGGGACAGGGGAGGACGAGCAGTACTTC.